The source of this TCR beta chain is a study of OX40 agonist ivuxolimab in advanced cancers. The wider study: Patients were treated with intravenous ivuxolimab, dosed at 0.01 to 10 mg/kg and infused every 2 weeks. Hepatocellular carcinoma, melanoma, renal cell or head and neck cancer affected the dose-escalation patients.

This clone was detected once. Libraries were prepared by immunoSEQ multiplex PCR; TCRdb keeps only in-frame clonotypes and omits some of them. The data contain approximately 81,000 clones, more than 75% of them singletons. The junction had 1 base not matched to a gene; V was cut back by 6 bases and J by 8 bases. The CDR3 totals 12 residues. Germline CDR1 is MNHNS and CDR2 is SASEGT. Drawing of blood for sampling happened at baseline, at cycle 4 day 1, and at cycle 7 day 1. The sequencing used CD4+ or CD8+ T cells sorted from blood, collected in a trial of the OX40 agonist ivuxolimab. The receptor was isolated from an adult with an advanced solid tumor such as melanoma, head and neck, liver or kidney cancer. V and J are TRBV6-1 and TRBJ1-6; TRBD1 matches at 7 bases. In nucleotides, the CDR3 is TGTGCCAGCAGAGGGGGCGATTCACCCCTCCACTTT. Translating it yields CASRGGDSPLHF.